These 5 T cell receptor beta chains came from one sample sequenced in a study of beta chain features in type 1 diabetes. The study reverse transcribed the entire isolated RNA, so it sequenced expressed TCRB transcripts. Produced via immunoSEQ multiplex PCR; TCRdb's table is partial and in-frame only. Among 95,000 to 150,000 clones listed, 15% to 20% were seen once. Notes on the study in general: People with Type 1 diabetes carried modestly yet significantly shorter TCRB CDR3s in all four CD4+ subsets.

What these receptors recognize is not known. The sequenced sample was central memory CD4+ T cells from blood. The receptors here all came from a man younger than 30 with type 1 diabetes.

This clone was seen more than once but under ten times. J is TRBJ2-5 and V is TRBV29-1; 7 bases agree with TRBD2. V dropped 7 bases and J dropped 4; count of bases not matched to a gene: 6. Germline V gene lookup returns CDR1 SQVTM and CDR2 ANQGSEA. CDR3 size: 12 residues. The CDR3 loop reads CSGSAGPETQYF. Written as DNA, the CDR3 is TGCAGCGGATCAGCGGGGCCAGAGACCCAGTACTTC.

This clone was seen a few times. The V gene is TRBV5-1, the J gene TRBJ2-3; no clear D gene. The V gene lost 6 bases and the J gene lost 2 bases, with 13 bases spanning the gap. The length of the CDR3 is 14 residues. From germline, CDR1 is SGHRS and CDR2 YFSETQ. The DNA for the CDR3 is TGCGCCAGCACGGCAGGCGATCCCACAGATACGCAGTATTTT. It is translated as CASTAGDPTDTQYF.

This clone has more than one count but fewer than ten. V usage is TRBV30 and J usage is TRBJ1-1; no reliable D call. V lost 0 bases, J lost 1 base, and 18 bases lay in between. The CDR3 is made up of 17 amino acids. Germline V gene sequence: CDR1 GTSNPN, CDR2 SVGIG (reference sequence). The CDR3 protein is CAWSVVLAGGTNTEAFF. The CDR3 nucleotides read TGTGCCTGGAGTGTTGTTCTTGCGGGAGGCACGAACACTGAAGCTTTCTTT.

This clone was counted at least ten times. This chain uses TRBV28 with TRBJ2-7, with D possibly matching TRBD1 (6 bases). The V gene's germline CDR1 is MDHEN and CDR2 SYDVKM. The CDR3 runs 15 residues. V was cut by 5 bases and J by 7 bases, with 21 bases left in between. This CDR3 reads CASSTPGAGSREQYF. The CDR3, as DNA: TGTGCCAGCAGTACTCCAGGGGCAGGGAGTAGGGAGCAGTACTTC.

This clone was found a few times. CDR3 bases: TGTGCCAGCAGAGATAGGGGACTAAGCTCTGGGGCCAACGTCCTGACTTTC. Amino acid sequence: CASRDRGLSSGANVLTF. The chain recombines TRBV2 with TRBJ2-6; 7 nucleotides line up with TRBD2. The CDR3 sequence is 17 residues long. V dropped 6 bases and J dropped 0; count of bases not matched to a gene: 8. Per germline, CDR1 SNHLY and CDR2 FYNNEI.